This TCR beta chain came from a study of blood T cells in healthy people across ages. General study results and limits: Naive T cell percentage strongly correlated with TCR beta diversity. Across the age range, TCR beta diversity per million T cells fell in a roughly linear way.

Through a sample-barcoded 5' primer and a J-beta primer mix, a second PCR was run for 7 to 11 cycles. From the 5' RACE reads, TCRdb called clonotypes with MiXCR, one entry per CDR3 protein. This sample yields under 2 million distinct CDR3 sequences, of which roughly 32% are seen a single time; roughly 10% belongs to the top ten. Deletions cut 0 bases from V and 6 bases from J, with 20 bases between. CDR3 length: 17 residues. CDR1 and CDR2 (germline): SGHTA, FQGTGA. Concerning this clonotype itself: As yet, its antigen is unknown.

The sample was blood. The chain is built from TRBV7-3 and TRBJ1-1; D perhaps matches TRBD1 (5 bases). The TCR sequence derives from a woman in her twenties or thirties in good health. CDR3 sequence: CASSLTIPRGGRPEAFF. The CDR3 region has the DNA TGTGCCAGCAGCTTAACGATCCCACGGGGGGGGAGGCCTGAAGCTTTCTTT.